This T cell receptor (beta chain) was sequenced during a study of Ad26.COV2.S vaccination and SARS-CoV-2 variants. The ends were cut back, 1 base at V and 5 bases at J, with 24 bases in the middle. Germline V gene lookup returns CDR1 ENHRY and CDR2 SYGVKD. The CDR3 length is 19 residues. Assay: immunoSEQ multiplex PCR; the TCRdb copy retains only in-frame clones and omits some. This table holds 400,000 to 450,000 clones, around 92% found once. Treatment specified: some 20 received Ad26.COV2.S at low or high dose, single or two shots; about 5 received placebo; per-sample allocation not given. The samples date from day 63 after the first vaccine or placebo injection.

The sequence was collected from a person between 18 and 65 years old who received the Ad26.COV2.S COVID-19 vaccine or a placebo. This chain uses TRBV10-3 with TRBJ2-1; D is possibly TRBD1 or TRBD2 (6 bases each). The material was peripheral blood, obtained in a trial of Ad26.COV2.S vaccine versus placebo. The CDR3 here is CAISELPQGLRGANNEQFF. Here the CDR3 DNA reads TGTGCCATCAGTGAGTTACCGCAGGGGTTGCGGGGAGCTAACAATGAGCAGTTCTTC.